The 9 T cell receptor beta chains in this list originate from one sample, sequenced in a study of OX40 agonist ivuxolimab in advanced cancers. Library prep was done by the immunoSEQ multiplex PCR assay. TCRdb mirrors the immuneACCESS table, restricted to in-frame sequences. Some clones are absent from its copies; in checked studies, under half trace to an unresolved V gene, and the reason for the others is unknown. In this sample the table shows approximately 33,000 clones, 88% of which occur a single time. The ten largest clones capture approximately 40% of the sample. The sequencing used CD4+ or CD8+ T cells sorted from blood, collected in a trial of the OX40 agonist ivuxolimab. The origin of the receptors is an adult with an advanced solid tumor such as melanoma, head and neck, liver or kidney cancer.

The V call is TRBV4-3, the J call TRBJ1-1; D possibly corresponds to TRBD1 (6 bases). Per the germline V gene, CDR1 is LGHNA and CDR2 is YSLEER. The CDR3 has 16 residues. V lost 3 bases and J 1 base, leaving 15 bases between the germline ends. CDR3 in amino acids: CASSHFFRGGNTEAFF. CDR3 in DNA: TGCGCCAGCAGCCACTTCTTCCGAGGGGGGAACACTGAAGCTTTCTTT.

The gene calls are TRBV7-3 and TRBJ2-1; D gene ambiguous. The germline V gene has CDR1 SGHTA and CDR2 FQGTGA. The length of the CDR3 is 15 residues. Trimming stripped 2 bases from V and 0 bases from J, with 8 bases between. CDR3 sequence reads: CASSLDLGSYNEQFF. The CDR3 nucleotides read TGTGCCAGCAGCTTAGATTTGGGCTCCTACAATGAGCAGTTCTTC.

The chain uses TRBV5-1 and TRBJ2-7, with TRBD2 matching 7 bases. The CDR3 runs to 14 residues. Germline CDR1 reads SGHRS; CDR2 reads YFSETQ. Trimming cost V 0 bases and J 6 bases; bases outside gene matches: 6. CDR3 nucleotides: TGCGCCAGCAGCTTGGGGACTAGTCTTGGCGAGCAGTACTTC. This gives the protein CASSLGTSLGEQYF.

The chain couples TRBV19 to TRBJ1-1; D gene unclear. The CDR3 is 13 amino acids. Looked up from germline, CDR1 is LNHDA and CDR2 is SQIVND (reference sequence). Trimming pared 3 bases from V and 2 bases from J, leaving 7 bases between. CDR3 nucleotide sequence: TGTGCCAGTAGTATTATGGGAAACACTGAAGCTTTCTTT. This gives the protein CASSIMGNTEAFF.

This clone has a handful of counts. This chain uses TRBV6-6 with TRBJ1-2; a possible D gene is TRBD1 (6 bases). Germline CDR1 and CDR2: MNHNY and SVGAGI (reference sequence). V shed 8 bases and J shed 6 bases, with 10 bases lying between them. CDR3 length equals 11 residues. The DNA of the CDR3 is TGTGCCAGCCTCAGGGGAGATGGCTACACCTTC. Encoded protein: CASLRGDGYTF.

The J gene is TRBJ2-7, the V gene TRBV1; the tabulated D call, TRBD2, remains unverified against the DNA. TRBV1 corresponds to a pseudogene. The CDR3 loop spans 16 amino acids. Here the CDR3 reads CTSSQEGLAGDNEQYF. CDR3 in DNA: TGCACCAGCAGCCAAGAAGGACTAGCGGGAGATAACGAGCAGTACTTC.

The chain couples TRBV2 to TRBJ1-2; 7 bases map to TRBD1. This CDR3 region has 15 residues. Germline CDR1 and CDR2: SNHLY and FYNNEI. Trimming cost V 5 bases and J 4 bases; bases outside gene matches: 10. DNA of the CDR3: TGTGCCAGCAGTCCCTATAGGGGGCATATCTATGGCTACACCTTC. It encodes CASSPYRGHIYGYTF.

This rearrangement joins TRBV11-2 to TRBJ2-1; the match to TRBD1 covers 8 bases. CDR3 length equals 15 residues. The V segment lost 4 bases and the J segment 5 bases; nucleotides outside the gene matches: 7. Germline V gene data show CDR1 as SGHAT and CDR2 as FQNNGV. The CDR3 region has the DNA TGTGCCAGCAGCTCCTACGGACAGGGAGACAATGAGCAGTTCTTC. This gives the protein CASSSYGQGDNEQFF.

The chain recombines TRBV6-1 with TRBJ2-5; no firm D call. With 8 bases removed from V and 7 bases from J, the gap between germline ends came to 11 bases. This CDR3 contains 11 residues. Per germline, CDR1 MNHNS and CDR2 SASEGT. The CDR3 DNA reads TGTGCCAGCCTCCAGATGGGGACCCAGTACTTC. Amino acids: CASLQMGTQYF.